This TCR beta chain is drawn from a study of technical replicates of blood from a few donors. The CDR3 has 15 amino acids. Germline CDR1 and CDR2: SGDLS and YYNGEE. Losses at the gene ends were 3 bases for V and 4 bases for J; bases not matched to a gene: 7. Only in-frame clones appear in the TCRdb table, and some are missing; sequencing was by immunoSEQ multiplex PCR. Of more than 65,000 clones listed, just under 95% are singletons. The TCR was taken from a human donor in good health. The genes are TRBV9 and TRBJ2-7, with 10 bases lining up with TRBD2. The sequenced sample was T cells isolated from PBMCs. The CDR3 nucleotides are TGTGCCAGCAGCGCCGAACTAGCGGGAAGTTACGAGCAGTACTTC. It specifies CASSAELAGSYEQYF.